The next 28 T cell receptor beta chains were all read from a single sample in a study of blood T cell repertoires in COVID-19. Sequenced by immunoSEQ multiplex PCR; TCRdb stores in-frame clones only, minus some. The sample has some 180,000 clones, approximately 80% seen once. Sequenced: peripheral blood. The receptor source for this set is a human donor in a cohort sampled during active COVID-19.

V is TRBV6-5 and J is TRBJ1-2; D may be TRBD1 (5 bases). Trimming removed 4 bases at V and 7 bases at J, with 16 bases between. CDR3 length: 14 amino acids. CDR1 is MNHEY, CDR2 SVGAGI, per germline. The CDR3, as DNA: TGTGCCAGCAGTTGGACTGGGGGGAGAGCTGGCTACACCTTC. Its translation: CASSWTGGRAGYTF.

The chain has TRBV2 and TRBJ1-1; 7 nucleotides agree with TRBD1. This CDR3 has 14 amino acids. Losses at the gene ends were 5 bases for V and 4 bases for J; bases not matched to a gene: 7. Germline V gives CDR1 SNHLY, CDR2 FYNNEI. The CDR3 sequence: CASSPGGGGTEAFF. DNA of the CDR3: TGTGCCAGCAGTCCAGGGGGTGGAGGCACTGAAGCTTTCTTT.

This chain links TRBV10-3 with TRBJ1-1; the D is unclear. The CDR3 consists of 13 residues. The V gene lost 2 bases and the J gene lost 4 bases, with 8 bases spanning the gap. CDR1 and CDR2 (germline): ENHRY, SYGVKD. CDR3 in DNA: TGTGCCATCAGTGAGGAAGAGGGCACTGAAGCTTTCTTT. It is translated as CAISEEEGTEAFF.

The chain is built from TRBV18 and TRBJ1-3, with D uncertain. Trimming pared 4 bases from V and 0 bases from J, leaving 13 bases between. The CDR3 runs 16 residues. Germline CDR1 KGHSH, CDR2 LQKENI. CDR3 loop: CASSLFEGSSGNTIYF. CDR3 sequence (DNA): TGTGCCAGCTCACTCTTTGAGGGTAGCTCTGGAAACACCATATATTTT.

V gene TRBV5-1 combines with J gene TRBJ1-1; 7 nucleotides match TRBD1. Germline CDR1 and CDR2: SGHRS and YFSETQ. V gave up 4 bases and J gave up 0 bases; unmatched junction bases: 9. CDR3 length equals 16 residues. CDR3 coding DNA: TGCGCCAGCAGCGGGCGTTTTGGGACAGTGAACACTGAAGCTTTCTTT. Its protein is CASSGRFGTVNTEAFF.

J is TRBJ1-6 and V is TRBV3-1 (or the pseudogene TRBV3-2), with 9 bases matching TRBD1. The germline CDR1 and CDR2 sequences are LGHDT and YNNKEL (reference sequence). The V segment lost 6 bases and the J segment 0 bases; nucleotides outside the gene matches: 9. There are 18 residues in the CDR3. The DNA of the CDR3 is TGTGCCAGCAGATGGACAGGGGCCCAAAGCTCCTATAATTCACCCCTCCACTTT. As protein: CASRWTGAQSSYNSPLHF.

V and J are TRBV11-2 and TRBJ1-6; TRBD1 might be the D (5 bases). The CDR3 is 14 residues long. Germline lookup yields CDR1 SGHAT and CDR2 FQNNGV. V gave up 2 bases and J gave up 5 bases, with 7 bases separating them. CDR3 sequence reads: CASSLQGNNSPLHF. In nucleotides, the CDR3 is TGTGCCAGCAGCTTACAGGGAAATAATTCACCCCTCCACTTT.

The V call is TRBV5-1, the J call TRBJ1-4; TRBD1 agrees at 7 bases. Germline V CDR1 and CDR2: SGHRS, YFSETQ. CDR3 length: 14 residues. V was pared by 4 bases and J by 4 bases, with 4 bases of the junction left unmatched. In DNA form, the CDR3 reads TGCGCCAGCAGCCGGGACAGCCTTAATGAAAAACTGTTTTTT. Translation gives CASSRDSLNEKLFF.

The rearrangement links TRBV2 to TRBJ2-2, with 11 bases aligning to TRBD2. This CDR3 comprises 15 residues. From germline, CDR1 is SNHLY and CDR2 FYNNEI. With V trimmed by 5 bases and J by 3 bases, 2 bases remained unmatched. This chain's CDR3 is CASSRLAGYTGELFF. As DNA, the CDR3 is TGTGCCAGCAGTCGACTAGCGGGGTACACCGGGGAGCTGTTTTTT.

The chain employs TRBV29-1 and TRBJ1-1, with D maybe TRBD1 (6 bases). Germline V gene sequence: CDR1 SQVTM, CDR2 ANQGSEA. The V end lost 4 bases, the J end lost 7 bases, and 13 bases lay between the germline ends. The CDR3 extends over 12 amino acids. The CDR3 nucleotides are TGCAGCGTTGGTGGGGGCGCGATTGAAGCTTTCTTT. It encodes CSVGGGAIEAFF. The variable domain in full, completed from reference TRBV29-1 and TRBJ1-1, reads SAVISQKPSRDICQRGTSLTIQCQVDSQVTMMFWYRQQPGQSLTLIATANQGSEATYESGFVIDKFPISRPNLTFSTLTVSNMSPEDSSIYLCSVGGGAIEAFFGQGTRLTVV.

V gene TRBV2 combines with J gene TRBJ2-5; 11 bases line up with TRBD2. Germline V CDR1 and CDR2: SNHLY, FYNNEI. This CDR3 contains 14 residues. V was clipped by 7 bases and J by 5 bases; unmatched bases: 6. The CDR3 region has the DNA TGTGCCAGCAAGCTACTAGCGGGGGACGAGACCCAGTACTTC. This translates into CASKLLAGDETQYF.

The V gene is TRBV27, the J gene TRBJ2-7; D is perhaps TRBD1 (6 bases). Per germline, CDR1 MNHEY and CDR2 SMNVEV (reference sequence). V gave up 3 bases and J gave up 2 bases, with 17 bases separating them. The CDR3 totals 16 residues. The CDR3 loop is CASSFSWGPRTYEQYF. As DNA, the CDR3 is TGTGCCAGCAGTTTCTCGTGGGGGCCCCGAACCTACGAGCAGTACTTC.

This rearrangement joins TRBV5-1 to TRBJ2-7; 12 positions agree with TRBD2. The V gene's germline CDR1 is SGHRS and CDR2 YFSETQ. This CDR3 has 18 residues. V lost 0 bases to trimming and J lost 0 bases; unmatched junction nucleotides: 7. The chain's CDR3 is CASSLALAGGSNSYEQYF. Here the CDR3 DNA reads TGCGCCAGCAGCTTGGCGCTAGCGGGGGGGTCAAACTCCTACGAGCAGTACTTC.

This sequence joins TRBV7-3 and TRBJ2-3, with D maybe TRBD1 (6 bases). Deletions cut 2 bases from V and 5 bases from J, with 8 bases between. Germline CDR1 and CDR2: SGHTA and FQGTGA. CDR3 size: 13 residues. The CDR3 loop reads CASSLSGEDTQYF. The DNA of the CDR3 is TGTGCCAGCAGCTTATCAGGGGAAGATACGCAGTATTTT.

This clone was seen only a few times. The chain uses TRBV4-1 and TRBJ2-2, with 8 bases matching TRBD2. The V and J ends lost 3 bases and 0 bases, in that order; junction bases with no gene match: 6. From germline, CDR1 is MGHRA and CDR2 YSYEKL. This CDR3 region has 17 residues. CDR3 protein: CASSQSPGLANTGELFF. The CDR3 DNA follows: TGCGCCAGCAGCCAGTCTCCGGGACTAGCGAACACCGGGGAGCTGTTTTTT.

The genes are TRBV4-1 and TRBJ2-6; a possible D gene is TRBD2 (6 bases). CDR1 and CDR2 (germline): MGHRA, YSYEKL. The length of the CDR3 is 16 residues. V was trimmed by 1 base and J by 1 base, leaving 8 bases between them. CDR3 region: CASSQVGGSGANVLTF. The CDR3 DNA reads TGCGCCAGCAGCCAAGTCGGGGGTTCTGGGGCCAACGTCCTGACTTTC.

The genes are TRBV6-6 and TRBJ1-5; D ambiguous. Trimming removed 6 bases from V and 10 bases from J, with 13 bases in between. This CDR3 contains 12 residues. CDR1 is MNHNY, CDR2 SVGAGI, per germline (reference sequence). The CDR3 DNA is TGTGCCAGCAGCCACCAACTATATCCCCAGCATTTT. Protein sequence: CASSHQLYPQHF.

This clone came up once. The rearrangement joins TRBV25-1 to TRBJ2-7; 9 bases are a match to TRBD1. The CDR3 extends over 14 amino acids. The trim removed 5 bases at V and 5 bases at J, leaving 7 bases unmatched. CDR1 and CDR2 from the germline V gene are MGHDK and SYGVNS. The CDR3 spells CASSIGQGYDEQYF. The CDR3 nucleotides are TGTGCCAGCAGTATTGGACAGGGGTACGACGAGCAGTACTTC.

The chain recombines TRBV2 with TRBJ1-1; D is ambiguous. CDR3 length: 14 residues. Germline V gene lookup returns CDR1 SNHLY and CDR2 FYNNEI. Trimming removed 2 bases at V and 2 bases at J, with 9 bases between. CDR3 DNA sequence: TGTGCCAGCAGTGAACGGCAGGTTAACACTGAAGCTTTCTTT. Translating it yields CASSERQVNTEAFF.

The genes are TRBV5-6 and TRBJ1-1; maybe TRBD1 (5 bases). The ends were cut back, 0 bases at V and 5 bases at J, with 14 bases in the middle. Germline V gene lookup returns CDR1 SGHDT and CDR2 YYEEEE. CDR3 length: 15 amino acids. CDR3: CASSLAVSRGTEAFF. CDR3 in DNA: TGTGCCAGCAGCTTGGCGGTCAGCCGGGGGACTGAAGCTTTCTTT. The complete variable domain, with remaining parts taken from reference TRBV5-6 and TRBJ1-1, reads DAGVTQSPTHLIKTRGQQVTLRCSPKSGHDTVSWYQQALGQGPQFIFQYYEEEERQRGNFPDRFSGHQFPNYSSELNVNALLLGDSALYLCASSLAVSRGTEAFFGQGTRLTVV.

The chain is built from TRBV6-2 or TRBV6-3 and TRBJ2-3; D possibly corresponds to TRBD2 (5 bases). V lost 2 bases and J 2 bases, leaving 17 bases between the germline ends. The germline V gene has CDR1 MNHEY and CDR2 SVGEGT. This CDR3 comprises 17 residues. The CDR3, as DNA: TGTGCCAGCAGTTACCCACTAGTCCGATTTACCACAGATACGCAGTATTTT. Translation gives CASSYPLVRFTTDTQYF.

The chain employs TRBV18 and TRBJ2-1, with D perhaps matching TRBD2 (6 bases). Trimming took 3 bases from V and 3 from J, leaving 15 bases between them. Germline loops: CDR1 KGHSH, CDR2 LQKENI. The CDR3 covers 16 residues. The CDR3: CASSPEEGSSYNEQFF. The CDR3 nucleotides read TGTGCCAGCTCACCCGAGGAGGGGTCGAGCTACAATGAGCAGTTCTTC.

The gene calls are TRBV30 and TRBJ2-7, with 7 bases that match TRBD1. The CDR3 extends over 13 amino acids. CDR1 GTSNPN and CDR2 SVGIG come from the germline V gene (reference sequence). V trimming: 2 bases; J trimming: 2 bases; junction bases outside the gene matches: 3. The CDR3 coding sequence is TGTGCCTGGAGTATAGGGACAGCCTACGAGCAGTACTTC. This translates into CAWSIGTAYEQYF.

This clone was seen only once. The chain employs TRBV28 and TRBJ2-4; TRBD1 might be the D (5 bases). This CDR3 is built from 18 residues. Per the germline V gene, CDR1 is MDHEN and CDR2 is SYDVKM. Deletions cut 3 bases from V and 0 bases from J, with 18 bases between. CDR3 in amino acids: CASSFRQTWDRAKNIQYF. CDR3 DNA sequence: TGTGCCAGCAGTTTCCGACAGACTTGGGATCGAGCCAAAAACATTCAGTACTTC.

The chain has TRBV15 and TRBJ2-6, with D unresolved. Trimming cost V 0 bases and J 4 bases, with 13 bases left between them. The CDR3 consists of 17 residues. In germline, CDR1 is LNHNV, CDR2 YYDKDF (reference sequence). DNA of the CDR3: TGTGCCACCAGCAGAGACGACTTTGGGTCCGGGGCCAACGTCCTGACTTTC. It yields the protein CATSRDDFGSGANVLTF.

V is TRBV2 and J is TRBJ1-4; TRBD1 matches at 10 bases. CDR1 and CDR2 from the germline V gene are SNHLY and FYNNEI. The CDR3 covers 15 residues. The ends lost 5 bases at V and 8 bases at J; junction bases unmatched: 8. The CDR3 protein is CASSLWGQGTEKLFF. CDR3 nucleotides: TGTGCCAGCAGTCTCTGGGGACAGGGGACCGAAAAACTGTTTTTT.

V and J are TRBV5-4 and TRBJ2-1, with TRBD2 as a possible D gene (6 bases). V shed 4 bases and J shed 3 bases, with 17 bases lying between them. This CDR3 spans 16 amino acids. Germline V gene sequence: CDR1 SGHNT, CDR2 YYREEE (reference sequence). CDR3 amino acids: CASSAGLPGNYNEQFF. CDR3 nucleotide sequence: TGTGCCAGCAGCGCAGGACTACCAGGCAACTACAATGAGCAGTTCTTC.

The CDR3 protein is CASSLARVLAGVTDTQYF. In DNA form, the CDR3 reads TGTGCCAGCAGCTTAGCGAGGGTCCTTGCGGGGGTCACAGATACGCAGTATTTT. V usage is TRBV7-6 and J usage is TRBJ2-3; 7 nucleotides match TRBD2. V was clipped by 0 bases and J by 2 bases; unmatched bases: 11. This CDR3 has 18 residues. CDR1 SGHVS and CDR2 FNYEAQ come from the germline V gene.